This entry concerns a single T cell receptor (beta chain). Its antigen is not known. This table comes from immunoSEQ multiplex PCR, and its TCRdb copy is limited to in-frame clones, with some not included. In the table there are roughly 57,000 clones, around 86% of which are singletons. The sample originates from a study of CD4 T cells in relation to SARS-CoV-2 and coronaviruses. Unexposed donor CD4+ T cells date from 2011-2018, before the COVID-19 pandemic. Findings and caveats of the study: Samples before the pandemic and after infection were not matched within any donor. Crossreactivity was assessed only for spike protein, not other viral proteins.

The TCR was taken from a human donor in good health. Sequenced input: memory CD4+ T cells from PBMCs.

CDR3 DNA: TGTGCCAGCAGAAGAGGGAACACTGAAGCTTTCTTT. Translated, it gives CASRRGNTEAFF. The chain employs TRBV28 and TRBJ1-1; D is undetermined. This CDR3 has 12 residues. Looked up from germline, CDR1 is MDHEN and CDR2 is SYDVKM. Trimming pared 6 bases from V and 1 base from J, leaving 6 bases between.